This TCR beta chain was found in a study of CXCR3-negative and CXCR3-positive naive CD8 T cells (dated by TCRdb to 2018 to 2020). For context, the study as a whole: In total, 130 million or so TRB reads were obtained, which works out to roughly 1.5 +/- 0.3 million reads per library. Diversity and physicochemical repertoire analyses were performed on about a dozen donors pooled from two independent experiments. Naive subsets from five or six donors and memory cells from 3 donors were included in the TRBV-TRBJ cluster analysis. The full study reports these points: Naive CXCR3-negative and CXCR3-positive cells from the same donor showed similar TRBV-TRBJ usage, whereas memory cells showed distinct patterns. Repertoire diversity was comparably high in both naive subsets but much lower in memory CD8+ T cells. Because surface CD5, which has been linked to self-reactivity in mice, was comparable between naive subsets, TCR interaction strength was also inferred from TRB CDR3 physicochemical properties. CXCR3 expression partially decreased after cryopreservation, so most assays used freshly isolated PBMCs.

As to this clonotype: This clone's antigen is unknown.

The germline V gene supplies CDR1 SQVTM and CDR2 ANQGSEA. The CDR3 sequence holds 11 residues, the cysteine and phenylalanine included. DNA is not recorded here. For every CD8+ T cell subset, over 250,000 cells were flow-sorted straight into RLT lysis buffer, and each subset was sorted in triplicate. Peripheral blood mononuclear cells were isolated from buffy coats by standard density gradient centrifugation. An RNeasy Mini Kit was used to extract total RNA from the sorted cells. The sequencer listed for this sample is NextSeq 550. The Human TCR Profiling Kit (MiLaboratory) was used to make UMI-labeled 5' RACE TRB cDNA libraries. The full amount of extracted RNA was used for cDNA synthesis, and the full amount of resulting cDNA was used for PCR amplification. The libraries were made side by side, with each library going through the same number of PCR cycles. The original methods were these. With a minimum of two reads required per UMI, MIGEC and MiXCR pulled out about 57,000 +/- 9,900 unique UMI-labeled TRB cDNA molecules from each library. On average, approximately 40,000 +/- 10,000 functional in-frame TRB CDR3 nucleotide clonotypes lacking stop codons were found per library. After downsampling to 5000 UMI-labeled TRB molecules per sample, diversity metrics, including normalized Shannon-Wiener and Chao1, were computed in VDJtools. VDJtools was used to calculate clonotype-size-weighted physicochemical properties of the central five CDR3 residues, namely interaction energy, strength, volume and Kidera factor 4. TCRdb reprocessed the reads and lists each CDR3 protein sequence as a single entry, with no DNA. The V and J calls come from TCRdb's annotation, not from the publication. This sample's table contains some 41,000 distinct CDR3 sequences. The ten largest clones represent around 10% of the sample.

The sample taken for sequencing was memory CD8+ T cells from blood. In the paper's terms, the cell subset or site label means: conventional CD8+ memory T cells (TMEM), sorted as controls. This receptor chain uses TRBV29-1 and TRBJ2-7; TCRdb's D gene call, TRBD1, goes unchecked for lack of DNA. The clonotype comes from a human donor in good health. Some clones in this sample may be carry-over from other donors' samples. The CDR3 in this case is CSGQGAHEQYF.